The 27 T cell receptor beta chains given below trace back to one sample, sequenced in a study of blood T cell repertoires in COVID-19 (dated by TCRdb to 2020 to 2022). The receptor library was made with the immunoSEQ multiplex PCR assay. In its TCRdb copy, this immuneACCESS table keeps in-frame sequences only and misses some clones. Where compared with another copy, unresolved V genes explain less than half of these, and the others have no known cause. A total of 60,000 to 75,000 clones appear in this sample, under 80% of them only once. 51% of the sample is held by the ten biggest clonotypes. Sequencing was performed on PBMCs or T cells enriched from blood (not recorded which). Every receptor here comes from a woman aged 60-75 years who had been exposed to COVID-19.

The V call is TRBV4-1, the J call TRBJ2-1; perhaps TRBD2 as D (5 bases). V lost 1 base to trimming and J lost 5 bases, with 15 bases between them. This CDR3 is built from 16 residues. Germline values: CDR1 MGHRA, CDR2 YSYEKL. This CDR3 reads CASSQGAVWADNEQFF. Here the CDR3 DNA reads TGCGCCAGCAGCCAAGGAGCGGTCTGGGCAGACAATGAGCAGTTCTTC.

The DNA for the CDR3 is TGCAGCGCTCCCAGGGGGGGCACAGATACGCAGTATTTT. Translating it yields CSAPRGGTDTQYF. This rearrangement joins TRBV29-1 to TRBJ2-3; D possibly corresponds to TRBD1 (7 bases). In germline, CDR1 is SQVTM, CDR2 ANQGSEA. Trimming took 7 bases from V and 1 from J, leaving 12 bases between them. CDR3 size: 13 residues.

The chain links TRBV2 to TRBJ1-2; D call uncertain. The CDR3 extends over 14 amino acids. Germline CDR1 and CDR2: SNHLY and FYNNEI. V was clipped by 2 bases and J by 4 bases, with 11 bases between them. The CDR3 nucleotides are TGTGCCAGCAGTGAAAGAGGGTGGGGCTATGGCTACACCTTC. Its protein product is CASSERGWGYGYTF. Variable domain in full (rest from reference TRBV2 and TRBJ1-2): EPEVTQTPSHQVTQMGQEVILRCVPISNHLYFYWYRQILGQKVEFLVSFYNNEISEKSEIFDDQFSVERPDGSNFTLKIRSTKLEDSAMYFCASSERGWGYGYTFGSGTRLTVV.

The chain joins TRBV24-1 to TRBJ1-2, with D uncertain. The CDR3 consists of 13 residues. The ends were cut back, 6 bases at V and 4 bases at J, with 11 bases in the middle. Germline lookup yields CDR1 KGHDR and CDR2 SFDVKD. The CDR3 protein is CATSHPGSYGYTF. For the CDR3, the DNA is TGTGCCACCAGTCATCCGGGGAGCTATGGCTACACCTTC.

The chain combines TRBV7-7 with TRBJ1-3; D gene unclear. With 4 bases removed from V and 1 base from J, the gap between germline ends came to 5 bases. Germline V gene sequence: CDR1 SSHAT, CDR2 FNYEAQ (reference sequence). The CDR3 has 13 amino acids. DNA for the CDR3: TGTGCCAGCAGCTCAGAATCTGGAAACACCATATATTTT. Translation: CASSSESGNTIYF.

The gene calls are TRBV6-1 and TRBJ2-7, with D perhaps matching TRBD2 (6 bases). V lost 6 bases and J 3 bases, leaving 12 bases between the germline ends. The CDR3 sequence is 13 residues long. Germline V gene data show CDR1 as MNHNS and CDR2 as SASEGT. Here the CDR3 DNA reads TGTGCCAGCAGGCGGGACGGATACTACGAGCAGTACTTC. It translates to CASRRDGYYEQYF.

The chain joins TRBV6-5 to TRBJ2-3; D not certain. The V and J ends lost 6 bases and 5 bases respectively, with 9 bases between them. The CDR3 covers 12 residues. Looked up from germline, CDR1 is MNHEY and CDR2 is SVGAGI. The CDR3 is CASRRVGDTQYF. CDR3 coding DNA: TGTGCCAGCAGACGAGTCGGAGATACGCAGTATTTT.

CDR3 DNA: TGTGCCAGCTCACCGGGCCCTTACTACGAGCAGTACTTC. It specifies CASSPGPYYEQYF. The chain employs TRBV18 and TRBJ2-7; no firm D call. Germline V gene data show CDR1 as KGHSH and CDR2 as LQKENI. V was trimmed by 3 bases and J by 3 bases, leaving 9 bases between them. The CDR3 has 13 amino acids.

J is TRBJ1-2 and V is TRBV30; D perhaps matches TRBD1 (5 bases). The CDR3 is 12 residues long. With 1 base removed from V and 5 bases from J, the gap between germline ends came to 8 bases. CDR1 is GTSNPN, CDR2 SVGIG, per germline (reference sequence). CDR3 bases: TGTGCCTGGAGTGACGGGGGTTATGGCTACACCTTC. Protein sequence: CAWSDGGYGYTF.

The V gene is TRBV7-2, the J gene TRBJ2-7; D call uncertain. The CDR3 totals 14 residues. Trimming took off 3 bases at V and 3 bases at J, with 12 bases between the two ends. CDR1 is SGHTA and CDR2 is FQGNSA in the germline V gene. The CDR3: CASSFLARIYEQYF. In DNA, the CDR3 is TGTGCCAGCAGCTTCTTGGCCCGTATCTACGAGCAGTACTTC.

The rearrangement joins TRBV5-4 to TRBJ2-5; 8 bases agree with TRBD2. The CDR3 extends over 14 amino acids. J lost 3 bases, V lost 4 bases, and 5 bases had no gene match. Germline CDR1 and CDR2: SGHNT and YYREEE (reference sequence). Here the CDR3 DNA reads TGTGCCAGCAGCCCGGGGGGGGGCGAAGAGACCCAGTACTTC. This translates into CASSPGGGEETQYF.

The CDR3 region is CSVEDTIYGYTF. The DNA for the CDR3 is TGCAGCGTTGAAGACACTATCTATGGCTACACCTTC. The V and J genes are TRBV29-1 and TRBJ1-2; D gene ambiguous. Germline assignment: CDR1 SQVTM and CDR2 ANQGSEA. V gave up 0 bases and J gave up 4 bases, with 6 bases separating them. This CDR3 is 12 amino acids long.

In this sample, this clone turned up once. The chain is built from TRBV7-2 and TRBJ1-2; the match to TRBD1 covers 8 bases. Germline V gene sequence: CDR1 SGHTA, CDR2 FQGNSA. The J segment lost 3 bases and the V segment lost 1 base, leaving 4 bases of the junction unmatched. CDR3 length equals 15 residues. CDR3: CASSLVLQGDYGYTF. In nucleotides, the CDR3 is TGTGCCAGCAGCTTAGTTTTACAGGGGGACTATGGCTACACCTTC.

The chain recombines TRBV7-2 with TRBJ2-1; 8 bases map to TRBD2. The CDR3 totals 18 residues. From germline, CDR1 is SGHTA and CDR2 FQGNSA. With 5 bases clipped from V and 4 bases from J, the junction kept 16 bases outside the gene matches. The CDR3 protein is CASSILPSAGGKYNEQFF. Here the CDR3 DNA reads TGTGCCAGCAGCATTCTTCCCAGTGCGGGAGGTAAATACAATGAGCAGTTCTTC.

The CDR3 loop reads CASSYPPRGHYEQYF. CDR3 coding DNA: TGTGCCAGCAGTTACCCGCCCAGGGGGCACTACGAGCAGTACTTC. The J gene is TRBJ2-7, the V gene TRBV6-2 or TRBV6-3, with 8 bases matching TRBD1. The V segment lost 2 bases and the J segment 3 bases; nucleotides outside the gene matches: 6. Germline assignment: CDR1 MNHEY and CDR2 SVGEGT. The CDR3 length is 15 residues.

The V and J genes are TRBV12-3 or TRBV12-4 and TRBJ1-1; the D is unclear. This CDR3 has 13 amino acids. Trimming took off 2 bases at V and 9 bases at J, with 13 bases between the two ends. The CDR3 coding sequence is TGTGCCAGCAGTTTAATACCTACGGGTCAAGCTTTCTTT. Encoded protein: CASSLIPTGQAFF.

CDR3 amino acids: CASSANRGLRNTIYF. In DNA form, the CDR3 reads TGTGCCAGCAGTGCAAATAGGGGGCTGAGAAACACCATATATTTT. The chain has TRBV2 and TRBJ1-3; TRBD1 matches 7 bases. Germline V gene sequence: CDR1 SNHLY, CDR2 FYNNEI. The CDR3 contains 15 residues. V dropped 4 bases and J dropped 5; count of bases not matched to a gene: 8.

This chain links TRBV3-1 (or the pseudogene TRBV3-2) with TRBJ2-7, with a possible D match to TRBD1 (5 bases). CDR1 and CDR2 (germline): LGHDT, YNNKEL (reference sequence). V was shortened by 1 base and J by 4 bases, with 14 bases between the two germline ends. CDR3 length equals 15 residues. The CDR3 coding sequence is TGTGCCAGCAGCCAAGGGTCAGGGTCAGGATACGAGCAGTACTTC. It yields the protein CASSQGSGSGYEQYF.

The J gene is TRBJ2-6, the V gene TRBV5-5, with a weak D call TRBD1 (5 bases). The CDR3 covers 16 residues. V was cut by 2 bases and J by 2 bases, with 11 bases left in between. The germline V gene has CDR1 SGHKS and CDR2 YYEKEE (reference sequence). This CDR3 reads CASSFNPGPGANVLTF. For the CDR3, the DNA is TGTGCCAGCAGCTTTAACCCAGGGCCTGGGGCCAACGTCCTGACTTTC.

A few counts support this clone. The gene calls are TRBV4-1 and TRBJ2-5; 9 bases align to TRBD2. This CDR3 has 15 residues. The germline V gene has CDR1 MGHRA and CDR2 YSYEKL. After removal of 3 bases from V and 5 bases from J, the junction contained 7 bases not matched to a gene. The CDR3 loop reads CASSQGGGALETQYF. DNA of the CDR3: TGCGCCAGCAGCCAGGGCGGGGGGGCCTTGGAGACCCAGTACTTC.

This clone has just a few counts. J is TRBJ1-2 and V is TRBV5-1; D is ambiguous. This CDR3 is 14 amino acids long. Germline V gives CDR1 SGHRS, CDR2 YFSETQ. V was trimmed by 4 bases and J by 8 bases, leaving 18 bases between them. This CDR3 is CASSPARVLQGYTF. The DNA of the CDR3 is TGCGCCAGCAGCCCCGCCCGTGTGCTTCAGGGCTACACCTTC.

This sequence joins TRBV5-1 and TRBJ1-2; no clear D gene. This CDR3 comprises 15 residues. V gave up 5 bases and J gave up 1 base, with 15 bases separating them. Germline lookup yields CDR1 SGHRS and CDR2 YFSETQ. The CDR3 sequence is CASRESQVFNYGYTF. The DNA of the CDR3 is TGCGCCAGCAGGGAAAGCCAGGTCTTTAACTATGGCTACACCTTC.

This clone has only a few counts. The gene calls are TRBV7-2 and TRBJ1-5; D possibly corresponds to TRBD1 (5 bases). This CDR3 is built from 13 residues. The germline V gene encodes CDR1 SGHTA and CDR2 FQGNSA. V gave up 5 bases and J gave up 7 bases, with 12 bases separating them. CDR3 loop: CASSSTGSQPQHF. CDR3 DNA: TGTGCCAGCAGCAGTACAGGATCCCAGCCCCAGCATTTT.

The genes are TRBV2 and TRBJ2-3; 7 bases are a match to TRBD2. Unmatched junction bases numbered 7, after V lost 4 bases and J lost 6 bases. Germline loops: CDR1 SNHLY, CDR2 FYNNEI. This CDR3 spans 14 amino acids. In DNA, the CDR3 is TGTGCCAGCAGTGTGGGGGGGGATGTGGATACGCAGTATTTT. It codes for CASSVGGDVDTQYF.

This rearrangement joins TRBV2 to TRBJ2-7, with 10 bases lining up with TRBD2. The trim removed 11 bases at V and 0 bases at J, leaving 13 bases unmatched. Germline CDR1 is SNHLY and CDR2 is FYNNEI. The CDR3 totals 16 residues. The CDR3 sequence: CAGSSSGRANSYEQYF. CDR3 nucleotide sequence: TGTGCCGGATCTTCTAGCGGGAGAGCGAACTCCTACGAGCAGTACTTC.

This clone has only one observation. The CDR3 DNA sequence: TGCGCCAGCAGCCCCCGGACTGCCACCGGGGAGCTGTTTTTT. Protein product: CASSPRTATGELFF. This rearrangement joins TRBV5-1 to TRBJ2-2; D is perhaps TRBD2 (5 bases). Trimming removed 4 bases from V and 4 bases from J, with 11 bases in between. Germline-derived CDR1 and CDR2 are SGHRS and YFSETQ. This CDR3 has 14 amino acids.

The rearrangement joins TRBV3-1 (or the pseudogene TRBV3-2) to TRBJ2-3; 10 bases agree with TRBD2. This CDR3 is built from 14 residues. The V gene's germline CDR1 is LGHDT and CDR2 YNNKEL (reference sequence). Losses at the gene ends were 1 base for V and 8 bases for J; bases not matched to a gene: 3. In DNA form, the CDR3 reads TGTGCCAGCAGCCAAGCATCTAGCGGGGGTACGCAGTATTTT. This encodes CASSQASSGGTQYF.